The 30 T cell receptor beta chains below were found in one sample sequenced in a study of blood T cell repertoires in COVID-19. Repertoires were generated with immunoSEQ multiplex PCR, while TCRdb's copy carries only in-frame clones and drops some. Of about 220,000 clones in the sample, roughly 85% were seen once. The specimen sequenced was peripheral blood. The receptors were gathered from a woman in her seventies with COVID-19, enrolled during active disease.

The rearrangement joins TRBV30 to TRBJ1-6, with 7 bases matching TRBD1. CDR1 is GTSNPN and CDR2 is SVGIG in the germline V gene (reference sequence). The CDR3 covers 14 residues. J lost 8 bases, V lost 0 bases, and 4 bases had no gene match. The CDR3 region is CAWSVGDRDSPLHF. The CDR3 DNA follows: TGTGCCTGGAGTGTAGGCGACAGGGATTCACCCCTCCACTTT.

The chain carries TRBV6-5 and TRBJ1-1; D ambiguous. With 9 bases removed from V and 5 bases from J, the gap between germline ends came to 13 bases. Germline-derived CDR1 and CDR2 are MNHEY and SVGAGI. CDR3 length equals 12 residues. In DNA, the CDR3 is TGTGCCAGTATATACACGGGAACTGAAGCTTTCTTT. It translates to CASIYTGTEAFF.

The chain carries TRBV30 and TRBJ1-3; 7 positions match TRBD1. Germline-derived CDR1 and CDR2 are GTSNPN and SVGIG (reference sequence). The CDR3 is made up of 14 amino acids. V shed 5 bases and J 2 bases; nucleotides not matched to a gene: 6. CDR3 in DNA: TGTGCCTGGGGCTTGACAGGGACTGGAAACACCATATATTTT. As protein: CAWGLTGTGNTIYF.

This clone was seen a handful of times. V and J are TRBV5-6 and TRBJ1-3; TRBD1 aligns across 7 bases. From germline, CDR1 is SGHDT and CDR2 YYEEEE. This CDR3 is built from 16 residues. The J segment lost 2 bases and the V segment lost 3 bases, leaving 8 bases of the junction unmatched. The CDR3 region has the DNA TGTGCCAGCAGCTACCTGGACAGGAGGACTGGAAACACCATATATTTT. This encodes CASSYLDRRTGNTIYF.

This chain joins TRBV6-5 and TRBJ2-1; D perhaps matches TRBD1 (6 bases). Germline values: CDR1 MNHEY, CDR2 SVGAGI. The germline V and J ends were trimmed by 0 bases and 7 bases, with 16 bases remaining between them. There are 16 residues in the CDR3. CDR3 amino acids: CASSYSNRVGRNEQFF. CDR3 nucleotide sequence: TGTGCCAGCAGTTACTCGAACAGGGTAGGTCGGAATGAGCAGTTCTTC.

V and J are TRBV5-4 and TRBJ1-3; 10 bases match TRBD1. The germline V gene encodes CDR1 SGHNT and CDR2 YYREEE (reference sequence). There are 15 residues in the CDR3. Unmatched junction bases numbered 6, after V lost 3 bases and J lost 6 bases. The chain's CDR3 is CASSSGGTGENTIYF. The CDR3 nucleotides are TGTGCCAGCAGCTCCGGTGGGACAGGGGAAAACACCATATATTTT.

The chain links TRBV19 to TRBJ1-4; 7 nucleotides align to TRBD1. V dropped 10 bases and J dropped 7; count of bases not matched to a gene: 3. The length of the CDR3 is 11 residues. Germline loops: CDR1 LNHDA, CDR2 SQIVND (reference sequence). Written as DNA, the CDR3 is TGTGCCATTCGGACAGGTGAAAAACTGTTTTTT. Translation: CAIRTGEKLFF. Based on the CDR3 plus reference TRBV19 and TRBJ1-4, the full variable domain is DGGITQSPKYLFRKEGQNVTLSCEQNLNHDAMYWYRQDPGQGLRLIYYSQIVNDFQKGDIAEGYSVSREKKESFPLTVTSAQKNPTAFYLCAIRTGEKLFFGSGTQLSVL.

The chain couples TRBV24-1 to TRBJ2-1; 8 positions match TRBD2. This CDR3 region has 16 residues. The junction had 6 bases not matched to a gene; V was cut back by 2 bases and J by 4 bases. CDR1 is KGHDR, CDR2 SFDVKD, per germline. As DNA, the CDR3 is TGTGCCACCAGTGATTCGAGCGGGGGAATTTACAATGAGCAGTTCTTC. Its translation: CATSDSSGGIYNEQFF.

This chain connects TRBV29-1 to TRBJ1-2, with 7 bases matching TRBD1. There are 15 residues in the CDR3. Germline V gene sequence: CDR1 SQVTM, CDR2 ANQGSEA. V shed 7 bases, J shed 0 bases, and the junction held 11 bases outside the gene matches. CDR3 in amino acids: CSARRPQGANYGYTF. The CDR3 nucleotides read TGCAGCGCACGGAGGCCGCAGGGGGCTAACTATGGCTACACCTTC.

The chain combines TRBV3-1 (or the pseudogene TRBV3-2) with TRBJ2-2; 10 nucleotides match TRBD1. This CDR3 is 17 amino acids long. The V gene end was trimmed by 4 bases and the J gene end by 5 bases; junction bases not matched to a gene: 10. Germline loops: CDR1 LGHDT, CDR2 YNNKEL (reference sequence). As DNA, the CDR3 is TGTGCCAGCAGCCGATATCCCGGGACAGGGGTTACCGGGGAGCTGTTTTTT. This codes for CASSRYPGTGVTGELFF.

The V call is TRBV19, the J call TRBJ1-1; 10 bases line up with TRBD1. This CDR3 is 21 amino acids long. V lost 5 bases, J lost 0 bases, and 21 bases stayed unmatched. The germline V gene encodes CDR1 LNHDA and CDR2 SQIVND (reference sequence). CDR3 nucleotides: TGTGCCAGTAGTCAGGGACGGATGGGGTGGGGACAGGGGTTCCTGAACACTGAAGCTTTCTTT. It specifies CASSQGRMGWGQGFLNTEAFF.

This clone was seen once. The chain has TRBV19 and TRBJ1-4, with 7 positions matching TRBD1. V lost 2 bases, J lost 7 bases, and 4 bases stayed unmatched. This CDR3 region has 14 residues. Germline V lookup: CDR1 LNHDA, CDR2 SQIVND (reference sequence). The CDR3 here is CASSITGVAEKLFF. The CDR3 bases are TGTGCCAGTAGTATAACAGGGGTTGCTGAAAAACTGTTTTTT.

The chain has TRBV19 and TRBJ1-1, with D tentatively TRBD1 (6 bases). The CDR3 totals 20 residues. From germline, CDR1 is LNHDA and CDR2 SQIVND (reference sequence). With 4 bases removed from V and 6 bases from J, the gap between germline ends came to 33 bases. The DNA of the CDR3 is TGTGCCAGTAGTAAAAGCGGACGAGACCCAGGTTGGGGGCGAGCTCCTGAAGCTTTCTTT. It is translated as CASSKSGRDPGWGRAPEAFF. The entire variable domain, with the rest obtained from reference TRBV19 and TRBJ1-1, is as follows: DGGITQSPKYLFRKEGQNVTLSCEQNLNHDAMYWYRQDPGQGLRLIYYSQIVNDFQKGDIAEGYSVSREKKESFPLTVTSAQKNPTAFYLCASSKSGRDPGWGRAPEAFFGQGTRLTVV.

J is TRBJ2-7 and V is TRBV2, with D possibly matching TRBD2 (5 bases). CDR1 and CDR2 (germline): SNHLY, FYNNEI. The CDR3 loop spans 15 amino acids. The V end lost 0 bases, the J end lost 6 bases, and 15 bases lay between the germline ends. The CDR3 region has the DNA TGTGCCAGCAGTGAAGCACCCGGGATTATCTCCGAGCAGTACTTC. It specifies CASSEAPGIISEQYF. The entire variable domain, with the rest obtained from reference TRBV2 and TRBJ2-7, is as follows: EPEVTQTPSHQVTQMGQEVILRCVPISNHLYFYWYRQILGQKVEFLVSFYNNEISEKSEIFDDQFSVERPDGSNFTLKIRSTKLEDSAMYFCASSEAPGIISEQYFGPGTRLTVT.

The chain carries TRBV10-1 and TRBJ1-5; a weak D match, TRBD1 (6 bases). CDR1 WNHNN and CDR2 SYGVQD come from the germline V gene (reference sequence). The CDR3 is 12 amino acids. V gave up 10 bases and J gave up 9 bases, with 16 bases separating them. Here the CDR3 reads CATHDRYGPQHF. In nucleotides, the CDR3 is TGCGCCACCCACGACAGGTATGGGCCCCAGCATTTT.

The chain links TRBV24-1 to TRBJ1-1; D gene uncertain. Looked up from germline, CDR1 is KGHDR and CDR2 is SFDVKD. The CDR3 loop spans 12 amino acids. Trimming removed 1 base from V and 8 bases from J, with 7 bases in between. CDR3 loop: CATSDFRGEAFF. The CDR3 DNA follows: TGTGCCACCAGTGATTTCCGTGGCGAAGCTTTCTTT.

This rearrangement joins TRBV6-1 to TRBJ1-1, with D hard to call. Per the germline V gene, CDR1 is MNHNS and CDR2 is SASEGT. V was trimmed by 0 bases and J by 6 bases, leaving 14 bases between them. This CDR3 spans 15 amino acids. The CDR3 DNA follows: TGTGCCAGCAGTGAAGCGCTTGAGGGTTTGTCTGAAGCTTTCTTT. Its translation: CASSEALEGLSEAFF.

The chain carries TRBV2 and TRBJ1-4, with 7 bases aligning to TRBD1. The CDR3 totals 14 residues. V was clipped by 6 bases and J by 3 bases; unmatched bases: 4. From germline, CDR1 is SNHLY and CDR2 FYNNEI. CDR3 sequence: CASSEQGSNEKLFF. CDR3 DNA: TGTGCCAGCAGCGAACAGGGGTCTAATGAAAAACTGTTTTTT.

The chain couples TRBV10-2 to TRBJ2-6; TRBD1 aligns across 9 bases. Germline V gene data show CDR1 as WSHSY and CDR2 as SAAADI. Trimming took 6 bases from V and 1 from J; bases not matched to a gene: 7. The CDR3 sequence is 17 residues long. CDR3 nucleotides: TGCGCCAGCAGGGGAAGGGACAGGGAGTCTGGGGCCAACGTCCTGACTTTC. It translates to CASRGRDRESGANVLTF.

This clone showed up just a few times. V usage is TRBV5-6 and J usage is TRBJ1-3; D is undetermined. The V gene's germline CDR1 is SGHDT and CDR2 YYEEEE. Trimming removed 0 bases at V and 7 bases at J, with 11 bases between. This CDR3 spans 14 amino acids. This CDR3 reads CASSLGAASNTIYF. CDR3 nucleotide sequence: TGTGCCAGCAGCTTGGGGGCCGCAAGCAACACCATATATTTT.

The chain links TRBV3-1 (or the pseudogene TRBV3-2) to TRBJ1-5, with TRBD1 matching 7 bases. CDR1 is LGHDT and CDR2 is YNNKEL in the germline V gene (reference sequence). The V gene end was trimmed by 1 base and the J gene end by 4 bases; junction bases not matched to a gene: 1. The CDR3 has 14 amino acids. CDR3 DNA: TGTGCCAGCAGCCAAGGACAGGGTAATCAGCCCCAGCATTTT. It encodes CASSQGQGNQPQHF.

The chain employs TRBV19 and TRBJ1-1; 10 bases fit TRBD1. The germline CDR1 and CDR2 sequences are LNHDA and SQIVND (reference sequence). V gave up 7 bases and J gave up 4 bases; unmatched junction bases: 9. This CDR3 has 15 residues. CDR3 DNA sequence: TGTGCCAGTATTGACAGGGGGCTTTGGGGCACTGAAGCTTTCTTT. This translates into CASIDRGLWGTEAFF.

This clone was observed a single time. The CDR3 loop reads CASRESGGADTQYF. The DNA for the CDR3 is TGTGCCAGCAGAGAGAGCGGGGGGGCCGATACGCAGTATTTT. The genes are TRBV7-9 and TRBJ2-3; TRBD2 matches at 10 bases. CDR1 is SEHNR and CDR2 is FQNEAQ in the germline V gene (reference sequence). The CDR3 has 14 residues. Trimming took 6 bases from V and 6 from J; bases not matched to a gene: 6. Full variable domain (outside the CDR3, taken from reference TRBV7-9 and TRBJ2-3): DTGVSQNPRHKITKRGQNVTFRCDPISEHNRLYWYRQTLGQGPEFLTYFQNEAQLEKSRLLSDRFSAERPKGSFSTLEIQRTEQGDSAMYLCASRESGGADTQYFGPGTRLTVL.

This clone appeared a single time. This rearrangement joins TRBV19 to TRBJ2-3, with 11 positions matching TRBD2. CDR3 size: 16 residues. The V gene end was trimmed by 3 bases and the J gene end by 5 bases; junction bases not matched to a gene: 7. Looked up from germline, CDR1 is LNHDA and CDR2 is SQIVND (reference sequence). The CDR3 protein is CASSIQVAGGQDTQYF. The CDR3 DNA is TGTGCCAGTAGTATTCAAGTAGCGGGGGGGCAAGATACGCAGTATTTT.

V is TRBV10-3 and J is TRBJ1-2; no clear D. The CDR3 sequence is 15 residues long. Germline V gene lookup returns CDR1 ENHRY and CDR2 SYGVKD. V was cut by 8 bases and J by 4 bases, with 20 bases left in between. The CDR3 DNA reads TGTGCCATCTTCTCGAGTGAGGTCTCGGGCTATGGCTACACCTTC. It yields the protein CAIFSSEVSGYGYTF.

V and J are TRBV18 and TRBJ2-1; D possibly corresponds to TRBD2 (5 bases). Germline loops: CDR1 KGHSH, CDR2 LQKENI. The CDR3 length is 15 residues. Trimming left V 4 bases short and J 0 bases short, with 10 bases between. In DNA form, the CDR3 reads TGTGCCAGCTCACACGGTGAGGGCTCCTACAATGAGCAGTTCTTC. It translates to CASSHGEGSYNEQFF.

The CDR3 here is CATGRGTSGLYEQYF. The CDR3 region has the DNA TGTGCCACCGGGAGGGGGACTAGCGGCTTATACGAGCAGTACTTC. The chain is built from TRBV19 and TRBJ2-7; 11 bases match TRBD2. Unmatched junction bases numbered 12, after V lost 10 bases and J lost 4 bases. Germline-derived CDR1 and CDR2 are LNHDA and SQIVND (reference sequence). The CDR3 covers 15 residues.

The chain is built from TRBV19 and TRBJ1-2; 9 bases line up with TRBD1. CDR3 length equals 14 residues. Germline V gene data show CDR1 as LNHDA and CDR2 as SQIVND (reference sequence). With 7 bases clipped from V and 8 bases from J, the junction kept 11 bases outside the gene matches. The CDR3 protein is CASTPTRTGEGYTF. CDR3 DNA: TGTGCCAGTACCCCTACCCGGACAGGGGAAGGCTACACCTTC. Complete variable domain (other parts from reference TRBV19 and TRBJ1-2): DGGITQSPKYLFRKEGQNVTLSCEQNLNHDAMYWYRQDPGQGLRLIYYSQIVNDFQKGDIAEGYSVSREKKESFPLTVTSAQKNPTAFYLCASTPTRTGEGYTFGSGTRLTVV.

The V call is TRBV29-1, the J call TRBJ1-4, with TRBD1 matching over 7 bases. CDR3 length equals 13 residues. Trimming took 5 bases from V and 5 from J; bases not matched to a gene: 5. The germline V gene has CDR1 SQVTM and CDR2 ANQGSEA. CDR3 in DNA: TGCAGCGTTCCCGGGACAGAAAATGAAAAACTGTTTTTT. As protein: CSVPGTENEKLFF.

The chain uses TRBV2 and TRBJ1-4; D is uncertain. Germline CDR1 is SNHLY and CDR2 is FYNNEI. CDR3 length: 14 amino acids. V was pared by 4 bases and J by 4 bases, with 10 bases between. CDR3 sequence: CASSVLGHNEKLFF. Written as DNA, the CDR3 is TGTGCCAGCAGTGTCTTGGGCCATAATGAAAAACTGTTTTTT.